This T cell receptor (beta chain) is drawn from a study of blood T cell repertoires in COVID-19. Method: immunoSEQ multiplex PCR; TCRdb's copy keeps in-frame clones and lacks some. Among 83,000 or so clones listed, more than 75% were seen once. Specimen: peripheral blood. The receptor comes from a man aged 80 or over with active or convalescent COVID-19.

DNA of the CDR3: TGTGCCAGCAGCCCGGGACAGGGGGCTGAGTATGGCTACACCTTC. This codes for CASSPGQGAEYGYTF. The J gene is TRBJ1-2, the V gene TRBV4-2, with TRBD1 matching over 12 bases. This CDR3 has 15 amino acids. Unmatched junction bases numbered 5, after V lost 4 bases and J lost 5 bases. CDR1 and CDR2 from the germline V gene are LGHNA and YNFKEQ.